This TCR beta chain was recorded in a study of control samples from healthy donors and cancer patients. TCRdb keeps only in-frame clones here, not all; method: immunoSEQ multiplex PCR. Here the sample spans about 81,000 clones, around 94% being singletons. The clonotype originates from a woman between 18 and 29 years old in good health. The sequenced sample was blood.

CDR3 DNA: TGTGCCAGTTTCGGACAGGGGGCCTCCTACGAGCAGTACTTC. This gives the protein CASFGQGASYEQYF. V gene TRBV28 combines with J gene TRBJ2-7; 11 bases map to TRBD1. Germline loops: CDR1 MDHEN, CDR2 SYDVKM. The CDR3 is 14 residues long. J lost 0 bases, V lost 9 bases, and 4 bases had no gene match.